The 27 T cell receptor beta chains below come from one sample, sequenced in a study of shared clonotypes between healthy human individuals. Naive CD8 cells comprised CD45RO-negative, CCR7-positively selected cells, excluding terminally differentiated effector memory CD45RA+ cells. The method was immunoSEQ multiplex PCR; TCRdb's version includes in-frame clones alone and lacks a portion of them. The sample holds hundreds of thousands of clones, roughly 98% seen once. The sample was naive CD8+ T cells sorted from blood. The receptors shown here come from a man aged 30 to 45 in good health.

The chain carries TRBV4-1 and TRBJ2-1; D ambiguous. The CDR3 extends over 11 amino acids. Germline lookup yields CDR1 MGHRA and CDR2 YSYEKL. The V and J ends lost 2 bases and 10 bases respectively, with 6 bases between them. In DNA form, the CDR3 reads TGCGCCAGCAGCCAATTACAGGAGCAGTTCTTC. This codes for CASSQLQEQFF.

The chain links TRBV7-6 to TRBJ2-3, with a weak D call TRBD2 (6 bases). Trimming left V 1 base short and J 2 bases short, with 10 bases between. Germline V lookup: CDR1 SGHVS, CDR2 FNYEAQ. The CDR3 covers 15 residues. The CDR3 is CASSLVSGPTDTQYF. The CDR3 nucleotides read TGTGCCAGCAGCTTAGTTAGCGGACCCACAGATACGCAGTATTTT. The complete variable domain, with remaining parts taken from reference TRBV7-6 and TRBJ2-3, reads GAGVSQSPRYKVTKRGQDVALRCDPISGHVSLYWYRQALGQGPEFLTYFNYEAQQDKSGLPNDRFSAERPEGSISTLTIQRTEQRDSAMYRCASSLVSGPTDTQYFGPGTRLTVL.

CDR3 DNA: TGTGCCATCAGGGTGGGACTAGCGGAACCAACAGATACGCAGTATTTT. Translated: CAIRVGLAEPTDTQYF. The gene calls are TRBV10-3 and TRBJ2-3; 11 nucleotides match TRBD2. Trimming took 6 bases from V and 3 from J; bases not matched to a gene: 8. Per the germline V gene, CDR1 is ENHRY and CDR2 is SYGVKD. There are 16 residues in the CDR3.

The chain joins TRBV9 to TRBJ2-3; D may correspond to TRBD1 or TRBD2 (5 bases each). Germline V gene sequence: CDR1 SGDLS, CDR2 YYNGEE. Trimming shortened V by 3 bases and J by 2 bases, and 10 bases separated the two germline ends. This CDR3 is built from 14 residues. CDR3 residues: CASSGGAFTDTQYF. CDR3 sequence (DNA): TGTGCCAGCAGCGGAGGGGCCTTCACAGATACGCAGTATTTT.

The J gene is TRBJ2-7, the V gene TRBV5-5; TRBD2 agrees at 7 bases. The CDR3 consists of 17 residues. V lost 4 bases to trimming and J lost 2 bases; unmatched junction nucleotides: 15. The germline V gene has CDR1 SGHKS and CDR2 YYEKEE (reference sequence). CDR3 amino acids: CASSLPGGSRGTYEQYF. The CDR3, as DNA: TGTGCCAGCAGCCTACCCGGGGGGTCTCGTGGTACCTACGAGCAGTACTTC.

The chain couples TRBV5-6 to TRBJ2-1; D gene ambiguous. The ends were cut back, 3 bases at V and 7 bases at J, with 5 bases in the middle. From germline, CDR1 is SGHDT and CDR2 YYEEEE. The CDR3 has 11 amino acids. The chain's CDR3 is CASSSSNEQFF. The DNA for the CDR3 is TGTGCCAGCAGCTCCTCGAATGAGCAGTTCTTC.

The V gene is TRBV5-6, the J gene TRBJ2-3; unclear D gene. The CDR3 sequence is 11 residues long. V was cut by 1 base and J by 6 bases, with 3 bases left in between. CDR1 is SGHDT and CDR2 is YYEEEE in the germline V gene. In nucleotides, the CDR3 is TGTGCCAGCAGCTTGTCCGATACGCAGTATTTT. This gives the protein CASSLSDTQYF. The complete variable domain, with remaining parts taken from reference TRBV5-6 and TRBJ2-3, reads DAGVTQSPTHLIKTRGQQVTLRCSPKSGHDTVSWYQQALGQGPQFIFQYYEEEERQRGNFPDRFSGHQFPNYSSELNVNALLLGDSALYLCASSLSDTQYFGPGTRLTVL.

The chain carries TRBV28 and TRBJ1-5; TRBD1 is a possible D gene (5 bases). This CDR3 is built from 16 residues. V was pared by 2 bases and J by 3 bases, with 14 bases between. CDR1 is MDHEN and CDR2 is SYDVKM in the germline V gene. For the CDR3, the DNA is TGTGCCAGCAGTTTAGGTCGGCAGGGCTTCAATCAGCCCCAGCATTTT. It encodes CASSLGRQGFNQPQHF.

The rearrangement uses TRBV7-9 and TRBJ2-1; D unclear. Trimming left V 5 bases short and J 5 bases short, with 7 bases between. Looked up from germline, CDR1 is SEHNR and CDR2 is FQNEAQ (reference sequence). The CDR3 totals 12 residues. The CDR3 reads CASSRYDNEQFF. The CDR3 DNA reads as TGTGCCAGCAGCCGGTACGACAATGAGCAGTTCTTC.

The chain joins TRBV10-3 to TRBJ2-7, with 8 bases identical to TRBD1. The CDR3 is 12 amino acids. The germline V gene has CDR1 ENHRY and CDR2 SYGVKD. The V and J ends lost 8 bases and 4 bases, in that order; junction bases with no gene match: 4. As DNA, the CDR3 is TGTGCCATCCTGGGGGACAGGTACGAGCAGTACTTC. It translates to CAILGDRYEQYF.

This clone has only a few counts. This chain connects TRBV6-1 to TRBJ2-7; 9 bases match TRBD2. Trimming cost V 4 bases and J 5 bases; bases outside gene matches: 3. Looked up from germline, CDR1 is MNHNS and CDR2 is SASEGT. CDR3 length: 13 residues. The CDR3 DNA sequence: TGTGCCAGCAGTGCGGGACTAGCAGACGAGCAGTACTTC. Its protein is CASSAGLADEQYF.

This clone was observed once. Other DNA sequences of this sample code for an identical CDR3. The CDR3 spells CASSPGLAGYEQYF. The CDR3 DNA reads TGTGCCAGTAGCCCCGGACTAGCGGGATACGAGCAGTACTTC. This chain links TRBV19 with TRBJ2-7, with 12 bases lining up with TRBD2. Germline trimming cut 6 bases from V and 4 bases from J; bases unmatched to any gene: 4. CDR3 size: 14 residues. Germline V gene lookup returns CDR1 LNHDA and CDR2 SQIVND (reference sequence).

The chain carries TRBV30 and TRBJ2-7; no reliable D call. The CDR3 runs 11 residues. V was trimmed by 1 base and J by 3 bases, leaving 4 bases between them. Germline CDR1 is GTSNPN and CDR2 is SVGIG (reference sequence). CDR3 sequence: CAWSDIYEQYF. The CDR3 nucleotides are TGTGCCTGGAGTGACATCTACGAGCAGTACTTC.

As for this clone: The germline gene is not matched at one end of the junction; a read error may be the cause. The chain is built from TRBV18 and TRBJ2-1; TRBD1 matches at 8 bases. Per the germline V gene, CDR1 is KGHSH and CDR2 is LQKENI. CDR3 length equals 15 residues. The CDR3 protein is CASSPPQGAYSEQFF. The CDR3, as DNA: TGTGCCAGCTCACCACCCCAGGGGGCGTACAGTGAGCAGTTCTTC.

The chain is built from TRBV7-9 and TRBJ2-3; weak D call: TRBD1 (5 bases). The germline V gene has CDR1 SEHNR and CDR2 FQNEAQ (reference sequence). The V end lost 3 bases, the J end lost 2 bases, and 6 bases lay between the germline ends. There are 13 residues in the CDR3. The CDR3 nucleotides are TGTGCCAGCAGCTTTGGGGCCACAGATACGCAGTATTTT. Amino acids: CASSFGATDTQYF.

V gene TRBV5-1 combines with J gene TRBJ2-1; maybe TRBD1 (5 bases). V lost 0 bases to trimming and J lost 0 bases, with 13 bases between them. Germline assignment: CDR1 SGHRS and CDR2 YFSETQ. The CDR3 is 17 residues long. The CDR3 loop reads CASSLGQPLSSYNEQFF. CDR3 DNA sequence: TGCGCCAGCAGCTTGGGACAGCCATTGAGCTCCTACAATGAGCAGTTCTTC.

V and J are TRBV27 and TRBJ2-3; D is uncertain. V lost 5 bases and J lost 2, with 8 bases in between. CDR3 size: 13 residues. Germline V gene lookup returns CDR1 MNHEY and CDR2 SMNVEV (reference sequence). The chain's CDR3 is CASSQGNTDTQYF. The CDR3 DNA reads as TGTGCCAGCAGTCAAGGGAACACAGATACGCAGTATTTT.

The chain is built from TRBV14 and TRBJ2-5, with 8 bases matching TRBD1. CDR1 and CDR2 from the germline V gene are SGHDN and FVKESK. The CDR3 sequence is 15 residues long. V shed 4 bases and J 5 bases; nucleotides not matched to a gene: 9. CDR3 region: CASSLRGQGWETQYF. The CDR3 DNA follows: TGTGCCAGCAGCCTGCGAGGACAGGGTTGGGAGACCCAGTACTTC.

V usage is TRBV7-9 and J usage is TRBJ2-1; D remains unclear. Germline V gives CDR1 SEHNR, CDR2 FQNEAQ (reference sequence). The V gene lost 5 bases and the J gene lost 8 bases, with 13 bases spanning the gap. The length of the CDR3 is 13 residues. The CDR3 nucleotides read TGTGCCAGCAGCCTTCCGAGGTCCGATGAGCAGTTCTTC. Translating it yields CASSLPRSDEQFF.

V usage is TRBV27 and J usage is TRBJ2-7; tentatively, D is TRBD2 (6 bases). Germline V gives CDR1 MNHEY, CDR2 SMNVEV (reference sequence). The CDR3 length is 16 residues. Trimming shortened V by 5 bases and J by 1 base, and 18 bases separated the two germline ends. This CDR3 is CASSKGRGVESYEQYF. DNA for the CDR3: TGTGCCAGCAGTAAAGGGCGGGGTGTGGAATCCTACGAGCAGTACTTC.

This chain connects TRBV7-6 to TRBJ2-7; 8 positions match TRBD2. The ends lost 5 bases at V and 5 bases at J; junction bases unmatched: 8. The CDR3 runs to 14 residues. Germline loops: CDR1 SGHVS, CDR2 FNYEAQ. CDR3 nucleotide sequence: TGTGCCAGCAGCCCCCCGGGACTAGTTGACGAGCAGTACTTC. As protein: CASSPPGLVDEQYF.

The gene calls are TRBV12-5 and TRBJ1-1, with D maybe TRBD1 (5 bases). The CDR3 is made up of 15 amino acids. Germline loops: CDR1 LGHNT, CDR2 FRNRAP. The V and J ends lost 1 base and 1 base respectively, with 10 bases between them. The CDR3 sequence: CASGLAGRGNTEAFF. CDR3 in DNA: TGTGCTAGTGGTTTGGCAGGGAGGGGGAACACTGAAGCTTTCTTT.

The rearrangement links TRBV7-8 to TRBJ1-1; D not resolved. Trimming took 1 base from V and 4 from J, leaving 10 bases between them. Germline V gives CDR1 SGHVS, CDR2 FQNEAQ. CDR3 length: 14 residues. CDR3 loop: CASSLDPAGTEAFF. The CDR3 DNA reads TGTGCCAGCAGCTTAGATCCGGCAGGCACTGAAGCTTTCTTT. Using reference TRBV7-8 and TRBJ1-1 for the parts outside the CDR3, the full variable domain is GAGVSQSPRYKVAKRGQDVALRCDPISGHVSLFWYQQALGQGPEFLTYFQNEAQLDKSGLPSDRFFAERPEGSVSTLKIQRTQQEDSAVYLCASSLDPAGTEAFFGQGTRLTVV.

This clone was seen only once. This chain joins TRBV19 and TRBJ1-2; the match to TRBD1 covers 7 bases. Germline assignment: CDR1 LNHDA and CDR2 SQIVND (reference sequence). This CDR3 is 13 amino acids long. V was clipped by 8 bases and J by 4 bases; unmatched bases: 7. CDR3 protein: CASWTGWIYGYTF. The CDR3 DNA reads TGTGCCAGTTGGACAGGTTGGATCTATGGCTACACCTTC.

Turning to this clone: The junction and the germline gene differ at one end; a read error may be behind it. The chain employs TRBV10-3 and TRBJ1-2; D call uncertain. The CDR3 loop spans 11 amino acids. Germline-derived CDR1 and CDR2 are ENHRY and SYGVKD. The CDR3 is CAIIERDGYTF. The CDR3 coding sequence is TGTGCCATCATTGAGAGAGATGGCTACACCTTC.

CDR3 loop: CASSLSLRERQGWNNEQFF. CDR3 sequence (DNA): TGTGCCAGCAGCTTATCGCTCAGGGAACGACAGGGCTGGAACAATGAGCAGTTCTTC. The chain recombines TRBV7-8 with TRBJ2-1; the match to TRBD1 covers 7 bases. Losses at the gene ends were 2 bases for V and 5 bases for J; bases not matched to a gene: 18. Germline CDR1 is SGHVS and CDR2 is FQNEAQ. The CDR3 covers 19 residues.

A remark on this clone: This same CDR3 is encoded by further DNA sequences in the sample. V gene TRBV7-9 combines with J gene TRBJ1-1; D gene uncertain. The ends were cut back, 1 base at V and 3 bases at J, with 12 bases in the middle. This CDR3 has 15 amino acids. Germline CDR1 and CDR2: SEHNR and FQNEAQ (reference sequence). The CDR3 coding sequence is TGTGCCAGCAGCTTAGGTCCAAGGGTGGACACTGAAGCTTTCTTT. It yields the protein CASSLGPRVDTEAFF.